This T cell receptor beta chain was retrieved from a study of CD8+ T cells in alopecia areata. Extraction and reverse transcription of RNA yielded cDNA as the sequencing template. Profiling relied on immunoSEQ multiplex PCR, and the TCRdb table lists in-frame clones only, not all of them. The sample contains about 270,000 clones, approximately 60% of which appear only once. Treatment reported: oral pan-JAK inhibitor, 5-10 mg twice daily. Trimming removed 4 bases at V and 8 bases at J, with 11 bases between. Germline CDR1 reads DFQATT; CDR2 reads SNEGSKA (reference sequence). CDR3 length equals 11 residues.

The TCR originated in a human donor with alopecia areata. This sample comprised CD4+ T cells sorted from blood, obtained at week 52, from a patient treated with tofacitinib. The chain combines TRBV20-1 with TRBJ1-2; D ambiguous. As DNA, the CDR3 is TGCAGTGCTACAAGGGAATCCGGCTACACCTTC. Translating it yields CSATRESGYTF.